One and the same sample provided the 29 T cell receptor beta chains below, sequenced in a study of cytomegalovirus exposure and HLA in healthy donors. Primers for the PCR totalled 60 Vbeta and 13 Jbeta. Sequencing was performed with immunoSEQ multiplex PCR; in TCRdb, only in-frame clones are kept and a portion is missing. The table includes 140,000 or so clones, about 79% detected once. The sequenced sample was PBMCs. Receptors were obtained from a woman in her twenties or thirties in good health and CMV-seronegative.

The rearrangement uses TRBV6-1 and TRBJ2-7; D perhaps matches TRBD1 (6 bases). V gave up 6 bases and J gave up 0 bases, with 15 bases separating them. CDR1 is MNHNS, CDR2 SASEGT, per germline. The CDR3 runs to 15 residues. CDR3 sequence (DNA): TGTGCCAGCAGGCCTTATACAGGGTTCTCCTACGAGCAGTACTTC. Translation: CASRPYTGFSYEQYF.

Regarding this clone: A junction boundary mismatches the germline segment, possibly from a read error. This chain joins TRBV15 and TRBJ2-6, with 9 positions matching TRBD1. Germline values: CDR1 LNHNV, CDR2 YYDKDF (reference sequence). The CDR3 extends over 20 amino acids. The CDR3 here is CATSRGFTGQGVWGANVLTF. CDR3 coding DNA: TGTGCCACTAGCAGAGGGTTCACGGGACAGGGAGTATGGGGGGCCAACGTCCTGACTTTC.

The chain carries TRBV2 and TRBJ1-4, with 7 bases matching TRBD1. Trimming removed 5 bases from V and 6 bases from J; junction bases left unmatched: 6. Per germline, CDR1 SNHLY and CDR2 FYNNEI. The CDR3 runs 14 residues. The CDR3 region has the DNA TGTGCCAGCAGTAGGAGACAGGGTTATGAAAAACTGTTTTTT. Protein: CASSRRQGYEKLFF.

The genes are TRBV29-1 and TRBJ2-6, with 8 bases fitting TRBD1. With 6 bases clipped from V and 2 bases from J, the junction kept 3 bases outside the gene matches. Germline values: CDR1 SQVTM, CDR2 ANQGSEA. The CDR3 contains 14 residues. The CDR3 nucleotides are TGCAGCGTAGGACAGGGCGCTGGGGCCAACGTCCTGACTTTC. It translates to CSVGQGAGANVLTF.

The rearrangement uses TRBV5-1 and TRBJ2-2, with D hard to call. The CDR3 has 16 residues. The germline gives CDR1 SGHRS, CDR2 YFSETQ. Trimming removed 2 bases from V and 2 bases from J, with 13 bases in between. In nucleotides, the CDR3 is TGCGCCAGCAGCTTAACCCAACTGTTCAACACCGGGGAGCTGTTTTTT. It encodes CASSLTQLFNTGELFF.

The chain has TRBV7-2 and TRBJ1-2; TRBD1 matches 10 bases. Germline trimming cut 1 base from V and 5 bases from J; bases unmatched to any gene: 1. The CDR3 has 14 residues. Germline values: CDR1 SGHTA, CDR2 FQGNSA. The CDR3 DNA sequence: TGTGCCAGCAGCTTAGGGGGACAGGGGTATGGCTACACCTTC. Translation gives CASSLGGQGYGYTF. Full variable domain (remainder filled in from reference TRBV7-2 and TRBJ1-2): GAGVSQSPSNKVTEKGKDVELRCDPISGHTALYWYRQSLGQGLEFLIYFQGNSAPDKSGLPSDRFSAERTGGSVSTLTIQRTQQEDSAVYLCASSLGGQGYGYTFGSGTRLTVV.

This chain uses TRBV15 with TRBJ1-5; D may be TRBD1 (5 bases). The CDR3 covers 13 residues. The V end was cut by 1 base, the J end by 10 bases, with 11 bases between. Germline CDR1 and CDR2: LNHNV and YYDKDF (reference sequence). CDR3 coding DNA: TGTGCCACCAGCAGAGTCCAGGGTAGCCCCCAGCATTTT. Translation: CATSRVQGSPQHF. Supplemented by reference TRBV15 and TRBJ1-5, the full variable domain reads DAMVIQNPRYQVTQFGKPVTLSCSQTLNHNVMYWYQQKSSQAPKLLFHYYDKDFNNEADTPDNFQSRRPNTSFCFLDIRSPGLGDTAMYLCATSRVQGSPQHFGDGTRLSIL.

This clone was detected once. CDR3 bases: TGTGCCAGCAGCTTGTCCCTGACAGGGATTCAAGAGACCCAGTACTTC. Translation: CASSLSLTGIQETQYF. The chain carries TRBV5-6 and TRBJ2-5, with 7 nucleotides matching TRBD1. The V gene end was trimmed by 1 base and the J gene end by 2 bases; junction bases not matched to a gene: 8. The CDR3 covers 16 residues. Germline V gives CDR1 SGHDT, CDR2 YYEEEE.

This clone was picked up a small number of times. The rearrangement uses TRBV7-3 and TRBJ2-1; TRBD2 might be the D (5 bases). The CDR3 has 12 amino acids. V was shortened by 4 bases and J by 8 bases, with 9 bases between the two germline ends. Germline CDR1 is SGHTA and CDR2 is FQGTGA. CDR3 bases: TGTGCCAGCAGCTCCACTAGGGATGAGCAGTTCTTC. Translated: CASSSTRDEQFF.

This clone was counted a single time. This rearrangement joins TRBV29-1 to TRBJ1-4, with 9 nucleotides matching TRBD1. V shed 4 bases and J 1 base; nucleotides not matched to a gene: 1. CDR3 length: 14 residues. Looked up from germline, CDR1 is SQVTM and CDR2 is ANQGSEA. CDR3 residues: CSVATGGTNEKLFF. In DNA, the CDR3 is TGCAGCGTTGCGACAGGGGGAACTAATGAAAAACTGTTTTTT.

The J gene is TRBJ1-1, the V gene TRBV6-5; 7 nucleotides line up with TRBD1. CDR1 MNHEY and CDR2 SVGAGI come from the germline V gene. V lost 0 bases, J lost 2 bases, and 3 bases stayed unmatched. CDR3 length: 15 amino acids. CDR3 in amino acids: CASSYSGQINTEAFF. The CDR3 DNA reads as TGTGCCAGCAGTTACTCGGGACAGATAAACACTGAAGCTTTCTTT.

CDR3 in amino acids: CSVWTGGLGEKLFF. The CDR3 nucleotides read TGCAGCGTTTGGACAGGGGGCTTGGGTGAAAAACTGTTTTTT. This sequence joins TRBV29-1 and TRBJ1-4; 11 bases are shared with TRBD1. This CDR3 is 14 amino acids long. V lost 5 bases to trimming and J lost 7 bases; unmatched junction nucleotides: 6. Germline CDR1 is SQVTM and CDR2 is ANQGSEA.

This clone appeared a few times. The chain links TRBV5-4 to TRBJ2-7; D perhaps matches TRBD2 (6 bases). Germline lookup yields CDR1 SGHNT and CDR2 YYREEE (reference sequence). This CDR3 spans 13 amino acids. Trimming removed 2 bases at V and 5 bases at J, with 11 bases between. CDR3 nucleotides: TGTGCCAGCAGCTTTCGACGGAGGGACGAGCAGTACTTC. Encoded protein: CASSFRRRDEQYF.

This chain links TRBV20-1 with TRBJ2-7; a possible D gene is TRBD1 (5 bases). The germline gives CDR1 DFQATT, CDR2 SNEGSKA (reference sequence). V shed 2 bases and J shed 6 bases, with 8 bases lying between them. The CDR3 sequence is 11 residues long. The CDR3 spells CSARSRGEQYF. The CDR3 DNA reads TGCAGTGCTAGATCTAGGGGCGAGCAGTACTTC.

The chain employs TRBV14 and TRBJ1-2; D might be TRBD1 (6 bases). V dropped 4 bases and J dropped 2 bases, with 14 bases sitting between them. CDR1 and CDR2 from the germline V gene are SGHDN and FVKESK. There are 15 residues in the CDR3. CDR3 bases: TGTGCCAGCAGCCGGCTACAGGGACCGAACTATGGCTACACCTTC. The encoded protein is CASSRLQGPNYGYTF. The whole variable domain, remainder taken from reference TRBV14 and TRBJ1-2, is EAGVTQFPSHSVIEKGQTVTLRCDPISGHDNLYWYRRVMGKEIKFLLHFVKESKQDESGMPNNRFLAERTGGTYSTLKVQPAELEDSGVYFCASSRLQGPNYGYTFGSGTRLTVV.

This clone was observed a few times. This chain connects TRBV5-5 to TRBJ1-6; D is perhaps TRBD1 (5 bases). In germline, CDR1 is SGHKS, CDR2 YYEKEE (reference sequence). With 3 bases removed from V and 5 bases from J, the gap between germline ends came to 12 bases. CDR3 length: 15 amino acids. CDR3 bases: TGTGCCAGCAGCTATTGGGGGGAAAATAATTCACCCCTCCACTTT. It codes for CASSYWGENNSPLHF.

The chain is built from TRBV9 and TRBJ2-1; a possible D gene is TRBD1 (5 bases). The CDR3 consists of 16 residues. Between the trimmed V and J ends, which lost 0 bases and 6 bases, there was a span of 16 bases. Germline CDR1 reads SGDLS; CDR2 reads YYNGEE. CDR3 nucleotide sequence: TGTGCCAGCAGCGTAGATCAGGGTGCGGTCTTCAATGAGCAGTTCTTC. It is translated as CASSVDQGAVFNEQFF.

The chain couples TRBV4-3 to TRBJ2-7; possibly TRBD2 for D (7 bases). Trimming pared 0 bases from V and 8 bases from J, leaving 11 bases between. Germline V CDR1 and CDR2: LGHNA, YSLEER. There are 13 residues in the CDR3. CDR3 residues: CASSQERGGKQYF. For the CDR3, the DNA is TGCGCCAGCAGCCAAGAAAGGGGGGGGAAGCAGTACTTC.

This clone was seen a few times. J is TRBJ2-7 and V is TRBV7-2; possibly TRBD1 for D (5 bases). From germline, CDR1 is SGHTA and CDR2 FQGNSA. The CDR3 is made up of 13 amino acids. V was trimmed by 0 bases and J by 4 bases, leaving 7 bases between them. The CDR3: CASSLAQGYEQYF. In DNA, the CDR3 is TGTGCCAGCAGCTTAGCCCAGGGTTACGAGCAGTACTTC.

The chain joins TRBV15 to TRBJ2-1; 8 bases map to TRBD2. There are 16 residues in the CDR3. The J segment lost 5 bases and the V segment lost 2 bases, leaving 8 bases of the junction unmatched. Germline V gene data show CDR1 as LNHNV and CDR2 as YYDKDF (reference sequence). The CDR3, as DNA: TGTGCCACCAGCAGACGGGATCGCGGGGGGAACAATGAGCAGTTCTTC. This encodes CATSRRDRGGNNEQFF.

V usage is TRBV10-3 and J usage is TRBJ1-5, with D uncertain. Trimming stripped 8 bases from V and 4 bases from J, with 12 bases between. Germline CDR1 is ENHRY and CDR2 is SYGVKD. The CDR3 contains 13 residues. CDR3 loop: CAIAPGVNQPQHF. Written as DNA, the CDR3 is TGTGCCATCGCCCCCGGGGTAAATCAGCCCCAGCATTTT.

This CDR3 is CASSVARGAYNEQFF. The CDR3 coding sequence is TGTGCCAGCAGCGTAGCCAGGGGGGCGTACAATGAGCAGTTCTTC. J is TRBJ2-1 and V is TRBV9; D perhaps matches TRBD1 (7 bases). Germline V gene sequence: CDR1 SGDLS, CDR2 YYNGEE. Trimming took 0 bases from V and 4 from J, leaving 11 bases between them. The CDR3 is 15 amino acids. The whole variable domain, remainder taken from reference TRBV9 and TRBJ2-1, is DSGVTQTPKHLITATGQRVTLRCSPRSGDLSVYWYQQSLDQGLQFLIQYYNGEERAKGNILERFSAQQFPDLHSELNLSSLELGDSALYFCASSVARGAYNEQFFGPGTRLTVL.

V is TRBV11-2 and J is TRBJ2-2; D is perhaps TRBD1 (6 bases). V lost 2 bases and J 5 bases, leaving 6 bases between the germline ends. The germline V gene encodes CDR1 SGHAT and CDR2 FQNNGV. The CDR3 has 13 amino acids. CDR3 sequence reads: CASSLRGTGELFF. In DNA, the CDR3 is TGTGCCAGCAGCTTAAGGGGGACCGGGGAGCTGTTTTTT.

This chain joins TRBV5-1 and TRBJ2-7, with D tentatively TRBD2 (5 bases). The V end lost 1 base, the J end lost 3 bases, and 8 bases lay between the germline ends. CDR3 length equals 13 residues. Germline CDR1 reads SGHRS; CDR2 reads YFSETQ. The CDR3 here is CASSLREIYEQYF. The CDR3 DNA sequence: TGCGCCAGCAGCTTGAGGGAGATCTACGAGCAGTACTTC.

Turning to this clone: This specimen includes other DNA sequences encoding the same CDR3. The chain combines TRBV18 with TRBJ1-6; TRBD1 might be the D (5 bases). CDR1 is KGHSH and CDR2 is LQKENI in the germline V gene. This CDR3 has 16 amino acids. V was pared by 1 base and J by 3 bases, with 10 bases between. In DNA form, the CDR3 reads TGTGCCAGCTCACCACAGACAGCTAACTATAATTCACCCCTCCACTTT. Translated, it gives CASSPQTANYNSPLHF.

This chain joins TRBV19 and TRBJ1-2, with TRBD1 matching over 7 bases. The V gene end was trimmed by 5 bases and the J gene end by 7 bases; junction bases not matched to a gene: 10. Per germline, CDR1 LNHDA and CDR2 SQIVND (reference sequence). There are 14 residues in the CDR3. CDR3 DNA: TGTGCCAGTAGTCACAGGGACAGAACCAGTGGCTACACCTTC. Residues: CASSHRDRTSGYTF.

This chain joins TRBV10-1 and TRBJ2-7, with D possibly being TRBD2 (5 bases). Trimming cost V 2 bases and J 5 bases, with 19 bases left between them. The CDR3 has 16 residues. The germline V gene has CDR1 WNHNN and CDR2 SYGVQD (reference sequence). The CDR3 coding sequence is TGCGCCAGCAGTGAGAGGCTAGCCTCCGCCCCAAACGAGCAGTACTTC. Translating it yields CASSERLASAPNEQYF.

This chain connects TRBV7-2 to TRBJ2-3, with D possibly being TRBD1 (6 bases). Per the germline V gene, CDR1 is SGHTA and CDR2 is FQGNSA. CDR3 size: 15 residues. V was trimmed by 1 base and J by 4 bases, leaving 12 bases between them. The CDR3 protein is CASSLGGTTADTQYF. CDR3 coding DNA: TGTGCCAGCAGCTTAGGGGGGACAACGGCAGATACGCAGTATTTT.

This clone occurred once. This chain uses TRBV18 with TRBJ2-2; 9 nucleotides line up with TRBD2. The J segment lost 0 bases and the V segment lost 0 bases, leaving 5 bases of the junction unmatched. The CDR3 sequence is 18 residues long. Germline-derived CDR1 and CDR2 are KGHSH and LQKENI. This CDR3 reads CASSPPTAGGTNTGELFF. The CDR3 DNA sequence: TGTGCCAGCTCACCACCAACAGCGGGGGGCACGAACACCGGGGAGCTGTTTTTT.